The rows below give T cell receptor beta chains drawn from one sample of a study of blood T cells in healthy people across ages. From the 5' RACE reads, TCRdb called clonotypes with MiXCR, one entry per CDR3 protein. The sample records approximately 780,000 distinct CDR3 sequences, roughly 24% being singletons. A further study also used this sample, focusing on T cells of mothers and their children.

What was sequenced was blood. The receptors were gathered from a boy aged 10-17 years in good health. The CDR3 runs from the conserved cysteine through the conserved F or W. The order of the fields is D gene, clone size, V gene, J gene, CDR3 protein, CDR3 DNA. The D gene is left open where the match is weak. The size field is filled for only some rows; it gives once, few, many or a size class.

D: TRBD2
size: NA
V: TRBV10-3
J: TRBJ2-6
CDR3: CAISESPGLAALSGANVLTF
DNA: TGTGCCATCAGTGAGTCACCGGGACTAGCGGCTCTCTCTGGGGCCAACGTCCTGACTTTC

D: NA
size: NA
V: TRBV28
J: TRBJ2-5
CDR3: CASRFGGARETQYF
DNA: TGTGCCAGCAGGTTTGGGGGGGCGAGGGAGACCCAGTACTTC

D: NA
size: few
V: TRBV7-9
J: TRBJ2-3
CDR3: CASSLLPDDILETDTQYF
DNA: TGTGCCAGCAGCTTACTTCCCGACGACATCCTGGAAACAGATACGCAGTATTTT

D: TRBD2
size: NA
V: TRBV29-1
J: TRBJ2-1
CDR3: CSVSGGGNEQFF
DNA: TGCAGCGTTTCGGGAGGGGGCAATGAGCAGTTCTTC

D: NA
size: NA
V: TRBV10-3
J: TRBJ2-6
CDR3: CAIYEGGGSGANVLTF
DNA: TGTGCCATCTACGAGGGTGGGGGCTCTGGGGCCAACGTCCTGACTTTC

D: TRBD1
size: NA
V: TRBV4-1
J: TRBJ2-1
CDR3: CASSQVDRGKNEQFF
DNA: TGCGCCAGCAGCCAAGTTGACAGGGGTAAGAATGAGCAGTTCTTC

D: TRBD1
size: few
V: TRBV4-2
J: TRBJ2-2
CDR3: CASSGPTGTGELFF
DNA: TGTGCCAGCAGCGGGCCGACAGGGACCGGGGAGCTGTTTTTT

D: NA
size: NA
V: TRBV6-2/TRBV6-3
J: TRBJ1-2
CDR3: CASSNDGYGYTF
DNA: TGTGCCAGCAGTAACGACGGCTATGGCTACACCTTC

D: NA
size: few
V: TRBV20-1
J: TRBJ1-4
CDR3: CSERVFATNEKLFF
DNA: TGCAGTGAGCGGGTCTTTGCAACTAATGAAAAACTGTTTTTT

D: NA
size: NA
V: TRBV4-1
J: TRBJ2-5
CDR3: CASSQDLGGALRETQYF
DNA: TGCGCCAGCAGCCAAGATCTAGGAGGGGCCCTCCGGGAGACCCAGTACTTC

D: NA
size: NA
V: TRBV5-1
J: TRBJ1-1
CDR3: CASSPDGSSYTEAFF
DNA: TGCGCCAGCAGCCCGGATGGCAGCTCATACACTGAAGCTTTCTTT

D: TRBD1
size: few
V: TRBV29-1
J: TRBJ2-1
CDR3: CSVEMGDSRWNEQFF
DNA: TGCAGCGTTGAGATGGGGGACAGTCGGTGGAATGAGCAGTTCTTC

D: NA
size: few
V: TRBV12-5
J: TRBJ2-1
CDR3: CASGLGGHSSYNEQFF
DNA: TGTGCTAGTGGTTTAGGAGGACACAGCTCCTACAATGAGCAGTTCTTC

D: TRBD1
size: NA
V: TRBV2
J: TRBJ2-7
CDR3: CASSADRGIIYGQYF
DNA: TGTGCCAGCAGCGCGGACAGGGGGATAATCTACGGGCAGTACTTC

D: NA
size: NA
V: TRBV20-1
J: TRBJ2-1
CDR3: CSAPLRQVSYNEQFF
DNA: TGCAGTGCCCCCCTCAGACAGGTTTCCTACAATGAGCAGTTCTTC

D: NA
size: NA
V: TRBV5-1
J: TRBJ1-6
CDR3: CASSLEHNNSPLHF
DNA: TGCGCCAGCAGCCTGGAACACAACAATTCACCCCTCCACTTT

D: NA
size: few
V: TRBV28
J: TRBJ1-4
CDR3: CASISPGLNEKLFF
DNA: TGTGCCAGCATCAGCCCGGGCCTTAATGAAAAACTGTTTTTT

D: NA
size: NA
V: TRBV15
J: TRBJ1-3
CDR3: CATSAVGTGNTIYF
DNA: TGTGCCACCAGCGCCGTGGGAACTGGAAACACCATATATTTT

D: NA
size: once
V: TRBV28
J: TRBJ2-6
CDR3: CASSSGAGLGANVLTF
DNA: TGTGCCAGCAGTTCCGGGGCAGGGTTGGGGGCCAACGTCCTGACTTTC

D: TRBD1
size: NA
V: TRBV29-1
J: TRBJ2-7
CDR3: CSVEPGTGEQYF
DNA: TGCAGCGTTGAACCTGGGACAGGAGAGCAGTACTTC

D: NA
size: NA
V: TRBV15
J: TRBJ2-5
CDR3: CATSRAPERGYEETQYF
DNA: TGTGCCACCAGCAGGGCCCCGGAGAGGGGGTATGAAGAGACCCAGTACTTC

D: TRBD2
size: NA
V: TRBV6-2/TRBV6-3
J: TRBJ2-7
CDR3: CAISGGLVYEQYF
DNA: TGTGCCATCAGCGGGGGCTTAGTTTACGAGCAGTACTTC

D: NA
size: few
V: TRBV7-9
J: TRBJ2-3
CDR3: CASSLAIGGEGDTQYF
DNA: TGTGCCAGCAGCTTAGCGATTGGGGGTGAGGGAGATACGCAGTATTTT

D: NA
size: few
V: TRBV7-9
J: TRBJ2-7
CDR3: CASSTLVSREQYF
DNA: TGTGCCAGCAGCACCTTGGTCTCTCGCGAGCAGTACTTC

D: TRBD1
size: many
V: TRBV4-1
J: TRBJ1-2
CDR3: CASSQGQGANYGYTF
DNA: TGTGCCAGCAGCCAAGGGCAGGGGGCCAACTATGGCTACACCTTC

D: NA
size: NA
V: TRBV6-5
J: TRBJ1-6
CDR3: CASSYSSVESPLHF
DNA: TGTGCCAGTAGTTACTCGAGTGTGGAGTCACCCCTCCACTTT

D: TRBD1
size: NA
V: TRBV12-3/TRBV12-4
J: TRBJ1-4
CDR3: CASTLPGGGKLFF
DNA: TGTGCCAGCACCTTGCCAGGGGGGGGAAAACTGTTTTTT

D: NA
size: NA
V: TRBV20-1
J: TRBJ2-1
CDR3: CSATAHNEQFF
DNA: TGCAGTGCCACAGCCCACAATGAGCAGTTCTTC

D: NA
size: NA
V: TRBV6-5
J: TRBJ1-1
CDR3: CASSPPGTLNTEAFF
DNA: TGTGCCAGCAGTCCGCCCGGGACACTGAACACTGAAGCTTTCTTT

D: TRBD2
size: NA
V: TRBV29-1
J: TRBJ2-1
CDR3: CSVLRTSGGADEQFF
DNA: TGCAGCGTCCTTCGGACTAGCGGGGGGGCCGATGAGCAGTTCTTC

D: TRBD1
size: few
V: TRBV5-5
J: TRBJ1-2
CDR3: CTSSLDRDNGYTF
DNA: TGTACCAGCAGCCTGGACAGGGATAATGGCTACACCTTC

D: NA
size: once
V: TRBV20-1
J: TRBJ2-3
CDR3: CSARDFDRVPTDTQYF
DNA: TGCAGTGCTAGAGATTTCGATCGGGTGCCCACAGATACGCAGTATTTT

D: NA
size: few
V: TRBV2
J: TRBJ1-1
CDR3: CASSAGRPEATEAFF
DNA: TGTGCCAGCAGTGCAGGACGTCCAGAGGCCACTGAAGCTTTCTTT

D: NA
size: NA
V: TRBV5-6
J: TRBJ2-3
CDR3: CASSLIYREMTDTQYF
DNA: TGTGCCAGCAGCTTGATATACAGGGAGATGACAGATACGCAGTATTTT

D: NA
size: NA
V: TRBV20-1
J: TRBJ2-5
CDR3: CSAGQPQETQYF
DNA: TGCAGTGCCGGGCAGCCTCAAGAGACCCAGTACTTC

D: NA
size: NA
V: TRBV7-6
J: TRBJ2-5
CDR3: CASSARTAQYF
DNA: TGTGCCAGCAGCGCCCGGACGGCCCAGTACTTC

D: TRBD1
size: few
V: TRBV28
J: TRBJ2-7
CDR3: CASSYPGQGSYEQYF
DNA: TGTGCCAGCAGTTACCCGGGACAGGGTTCCTACGAGCAGTACTTC

D: NA
size: NA
V: TRBV12-3/TRBV12-4
J: TRBJ2-1
CDR3: CASSSLPYNEQLF
DNA: TGTGCCAGCAGTTCCCTGCCCTACAATGAGCAGTTATTC

D: NA
size: once
V: TRBV12-3/TRBV12-4
J: TRBJ2-4
CDR3: CASSLQTANIQYF
DNA: TGTGCCAGCAGTCTCCAGACAGCAAACATTCAGTACTTC

D: NA
size: NA
V: TRBV4-1
J: TRBJ1-2
CDR3: CASSQPGQGQNGYTF
DNA: TGCGCCAGCAGCCAACCTGGCCAGGGTCAAAATGGCTACACCTTC

D: NA
size: NA
V: TRBV28
J: TRBJ2-2
CDR3: CASSLDPPNHTGELFF
DNA: TGTGCCAGCAGTCTGGACCCTCCAAATCACACCGGGGAGCTGTTTTTT

D: TRBD1
size: NA
V: TRBV5-1
J: TRBJ2-1
CDR3: CASSLGGTGFNEQFF
DNA: TGCGCCAGCAGCTTGGGGGGGACAGGGTTCAATGAGCAGTTCTTC

D: NA
size: few
V: TRBV7-9
J: TRBJ1-1
CDR3: CASSLARQMNTEAFF
DNA: TGTGCCAGCAGCTTAGCACGGCAGATGAACACTGAAGCTTTCTTT

D: NA
size: NA
V: TRBV3-1
J: TRBJ2-5
CDR3: CASSHPPETQYF
DNA: TGTGCCAGCAGCCACCCTCCAGAGACCCAGTACTTC

D: NA
size: NA
V: TRBV6-1
J: TRBJ2-3
CDR3: CASSEVVPVDTQYF
DNA: TGTGCCAGCAGTGAAGTTGTTCCCGTGGATACGCAGTATTTT

D: NA
size: few
V: TRBV12-3/TRBV12-4
J: TRBJ2-3
CDR3: CASSFLGSTDTQYF
DNA: TGTGCCAGCAGTTTCCTCGGGAGCACAGATACGCAGTATTTT

D: NA
size: NA
V: TRBV11-2
J: TRBJ2-5
CDR3: CASSSFSPVREQYF
DNA: TGTGCCAGCAGCTCGTTTAGCCCAGTCCGGGAGCAGTACTTC

D: NA
size: many
V: TRBV12-3/TRBV12-4
J: TRBJ1-4
CDR3: CASSPGDEKLFF
DNA: TGTGCCAGCAGTCCGGGTGATGAAAAACTGTTTTTT

D: TRBD2
size: NA
V: TRBV7-2
J: TRBJ2-5
CDR3: CASSLDPSGLYQETQYF
DNA: TGTGCCAGCAGCTTAGACCCTAGCGGGCTGTACCAAGAGACCCAGTACTTC

D: TRBD2
size: NA
V: TRBV25-1
J: TRBJ2-7
CDR3: CASSDRDWRGGYEQYF
DNA: TGTGCCAGCAGTGACCGGGATTGGCGGGGGGGCTACGAGCAGTACTTC